One sample yielded the 9 T cell receptor beta chains listed below, sequenced in a study of blood T cell repertoires in COVID-19. Profiling relied on immunoSEQ multiplex PCR, and the TCRdb table lists in-frame clones only, not all of them. Here the sample spans more than 250,000 clones, about nine tenths being singletons. Source material: peripheral blood. The receptors originated from a man aged 45-65 years with active or convalescent COVID-19.

The chain uses TRBV13 and TRBJ1-2; 8 bases agree with TRBD1. Unmatched junction bases numbered 10, after V lost 4 bases and J lost 9 bases. Per the germline V gene, CDR1 is PRHDT and CDR2 is FYEKMQ (reference sequence). The CDR3 consists of 14 residues. CDR3 protein: CASSSRQGAPSYTF. The CDR3 nucleotides read TGTGCCAGCAGCTCTCGGCAGGGGGCGCCGAGCTACACCTTC.

The chain recombines TRBV24-1 with TRBJ2-7, with D perhaps matching TRBD1 (5 bases). Trimming took off 6 bases at V and 2 bases at J, with 13 bases between the two ends. The length of the CDR3 is 14 residues. Germline V gene sequence: CDR1 KGHDR, CDR2 SFDVKD. The DNA for the CDR3 is TGTGCCACCAGTATGGCAGGGCCTACCTACGAGCAGTACTTC. Its translation: CATSMAGPTYEQYF.

The chain links TRBV3-1 (or the pseudogene TRBV3-2) to TRBJ1-5; D unclear. V was trimmed by 4 bases and J by 5 bases, leaving 9 bases between them. The CDR3 spans 13 residues. The germline V gene encodes CDR1 LGHDT and CDR2 YNNKEL (reference sequence). The CDR3: CASSRSRDQPQHF. CDR3 nucleotides: TGTGCCAGCAGCCGAAGTCGGGATCAGCCCCAGCATTTT.

The rearrangement links TRBV6-5 to TRBJ1-2; the match to TRBD1 covers 7 bases. V shed 5 bases, J shed 3 bases, and the junction held 9 bases outside the gene matches. The CDR3 totals 15 residues. Germline lookup yields CDR1 MNHEY and CDR2 SVGAGI. The DNA for the CDR3 is TGTGCCAGCAGTATAGGCAGGGGGTTTGACTATGGCTACACCTTC. As protein: CASSIGRGFDYGYTF.

V usage is TRBV5-1 and J usage is TRBJ2-1, with D unresolved. CDR1 is SGHRS and CDR2 is YFSETQ in the germline V gene. The CDR3 is 12 residues long. Trimming left V 0 bases short and J 6 bases short, with 4 bases between. DNA for the CDR3: TGCGCCAGCAGCTTGGATAGCAATGAGCAGTTCTTC. This codes for CASSLDSNEQFF.

The genes are TRBV5-1 and TRBJ1-5, with 9 bases fitting TRBD1. The CDR3 contains 15 residues. Germline values: CDR1 SGHRS, CDR2 YFSETQ. After removal of 3 bases from V and 4 bases from J, the junction contained 5 bases not matched to a gene. The CDR3 protein is CASSWTGDLNQPQHF. CDR3 nucleotide sequence: TGCGCCAGCAGCTGGACAGGGGACCTGAATCAGCCCCAGCATTTT.

As for this clone: The same CDR3 arises from other DNA sequences in this sample as well. The chain couples TRBV6-1 to TRBJ1-5, with D perhaps matching TRBD1 (6 bases). V lost 3 bases to trimming and J lost 2 bases, with 8 bases between them. The CDR3 runs to 14 residues. Germline V gives CDR1 MNHNS, CDR2 SASEGT. The CDR3 bases are TGTGCCAGCAGTGAGACAGGAGGCAATCAGCCCCAGCATTTT. Translation gives CASSETGGNQPQHF.

V usage is TRBV6-2 or TRBV6-3 and J usage is TRBJ2-1; weak D call: TRBD2 (5 bases). V lost 5 bases to trimming and J lost 3 bases, with 14 bases between them. Germline V gives CDR1 MNHEY, CDR2 SVGEGT. This CDR3 has 15 amino acids. The CDR3 protein is CASSPGSYNYNEQFF. The DNA of the CDR3 is TGTGCCAGCAGTCCGGGGAGCTATAACTACAATGAGCAGTTCTTC.

The V call is TRBV5-4, the J call TRBJ2-1; 8 bases agree with TRBD2. The junction had 8 bases not matched to a gene; V was cut back by 4 bases and J by 5 bases. Germline V gene sequence: CDR1 SGHNT, CDR2 YYREEE (reference sequence). The CDR3 runs 15 residues. This chain's CDR3 is CASSTFAGGNNEQFF. CDR3 nucleotides: TGTGCCAGCAGCACCTTCGCGGGGGGAAACAATGAGCAGTTCTTC. Filled out from reference TRBV5-4 and TRBJ2-1, the complete variable domain reads ETGVTQSPTHLIKTRGQQVTLRCSSQSGHNTVSWYQQALGQGPQFIFQYYREEENGRGNFPPRFSGLQFPNYSSELNVNALELDDSALYLCASSTFAGGNNEQFFGPGTRLTVL.